These 30 T cell receptor beta chains were all obtained from the same sample, sequenced in a study of CD8 T cells in Susac syndrome (dated by TCRdb to the late 2010s). The method was the immunoSEQ multiplex PCR assay. RNA was extracted with the RNeasy kit and about 0.5 to 1 ug was reverse transcribed using random hexamers. TCRdb ran its own pipeline on the public reads, namely fastp trimming at Q25 and MiXCR clone calling, and kept in-frame beta chains. Identical CDR3 proteins give one entry, which carries the most common genes and DNA. This sample holds hundreds of thousands of distinct CDR3 sequences; around 89% were observed only once. The ten largest account for 0.18% of the sample. Sequenced sample: CD8+ T cells from PBMCs. The source is a human donor with multiple sclerosis.

The rearrangement uses TRBV5-6 and TRBJ2-5; the D gene is possibly TRBD2 (5 bases). The V end lost 3 bases, the J end lost 4 bases, and 16 bases lay between the germline ends. The germline V gene has CDR1 SGHDT and CDR2 YYEEEE. This CDR3 is built from 15 residues. The CDR3 loop is CASSSVVLELETQYF. CDR3 nucleotide sequence: TGTGCCAGCAGCTCCGTTGTACTAGAGTTAGAGACCCAGTACTTC.

This clonotype was counted once. V is TRBV7-9 and J is TRBJ2-2; no clear D. Trimming removed 7 bases at V and 3 bases at J, with 3 bases between. Per the germline V gene, CDR1 is SEHNR and CDR2 is FQNEAQ (reference sequence). The CDR3 runs to 11 residues. CDR3 amino acids: CASIYTGELFF. The CDR3 region has the DNA TGTGCCAGCATCTACACCGGGGAGCTGTTTTTT.

This rearrangement joins TRBV13 to TRBJ2-1; D is perhaps TRBD2 (6 bases). Germline V CDR1 and CDR2: PRHDT, FYEKMQ (reference sequence). Trimming took off 1 base at V and 3 bases at J, with 13 bases between the two ends. The CDR3 spans 16 residues. Written as DNA, the CDR3 is TGTGCCAGCAGCTTAGTCCCGGGAGTCGTCTACAATGAGCAGTTCTTC. Translating it yields CASSLVPGVVYNEQFF.

This chain uses TRBV7-9 with TRBJ1-1; D might be TRBD1 (5 bases). Germline CDR1 is SEHNR and CDR2 is FQNEAQ (reference sequence). CDR3 size: 15 residues. Trimming removed 1 base from V and 3 bases from J, with 12 bases in between. CDR3 amino acids: CASSLGGRYYTEAFF. The CDR3 coding sequence is TGTGCCAGCAGCTTAGGGGGACGATACTACACTGAAGCTTTCTTT.

The chain couples TRBV28 to TRBJ2-3; tentative D call: TRBD1 (5 bases). V was cut by 3 bases and J by 0 bases, with 10 bases left in between. Germline V CDR1 and CDR2: MDHEN, SYDVKM. This CDR3 has 15 residues. This CDR3 is CASSLADTSTDTQYF. The CDR3 DNA reads TGTGCCAGCAGTTTGGCGGACACTAGCACAGATACGCAGTATTTT.

The chain joins TRBV7-9 to TRBJ2-1; D gene uncertain. The CDR3 is made up of 12 amino acids. From germline, CDR1 is SEHNR and CDR2 FQNEAQ (reference sequence). V lost 3 bases and J lost 6, with 6 bases in between. CDR3 bases: TGTGCCAGCAGCTTTACGGTCAATGAGCAGTTCTTC. It encodes CASSFTVNEQFF.

In nucleotides, the CDR3 is TGTGCCAGCAGTTTTGAGGGGACAGGGGGCTATGGCTACACCTTC. Amino acids: CASSFEGTGGYGYTF. The V gene is TRBV28, the J gene TRBJ1-2, with TRBD1 matching 11 bases. Per the germline V gene, CDR1 is MDHEN and CDR2 is SYDVKM. The CDR3 is 15 amino acids. J gave up 4 bases and V 3 bases, and 4 bases lay outside the gene matches.

This clonotype turned up a few times. The chain combines TRBV6-1 with TRBJ2-1, with 7 nucleotides matching TRBD1. Losses at the gene ends were 6 bases for V and 3 bases for J; bases not matched to a gene: 8. Germline lookup yields CDR1 MNHNS and CDR2 SASEGT. The length of the CDR3 is 15 residues. The CDR3 region is CASSQQGPDYNEQFF. The CDR3 DNA follows: TGTGCCAGCAGCCAACAGGGGCCGGACTACAATGAGCAGTTCTTC.

The V and J genes are TRBV7-3 and TRBJ1-2; TRBD1 aligns across 7 bases. The germline CDR1 and CDR2 sequences are SGHTA and FQGTGA. The V and J ends lost 5 bases and 0 bases, in that order; junction bases with no gene match: 6. The CDR3 has 15 amino acids. The CDR3 region has the DNA TGTGCCAGCAGCGAGTACAGGGGATCTAACTATGGCTACACCTTC. The encoded protein is CASSEYRGSNYGYTF.

This clonotype was counted a single time. The CDR3 nucleotides read TGTGCCAGCACCCCCGGGGGGGCCTATCAAGAGACCCAGTACTTC. It codes for CASTPGGAYQETQYF. This chain joins TRBV5-8 and TRBJ2-5, with 8 bases matching TRBD2. Looked up from germline, CDR1 is SGHTS and CDR2 is YDEGEE. The J segment lost 2 bases and the V segment lost 6 bases, leaving 9 bases of the junction unmatched. The CDR3 length is 15 residues.

The chain is built from TRBV28 and TRBJ2-7; D not resolved. CDR1 is MDHEN and CDR2 is SYDVKM in the germline V gene. With 3 bases removed from V and 0 bases from J, the gap between germline ends came to 12 bases. The CDR3 runs to 15 residues. CDR3 amino acids: CASSLGRWVSYEQYF. The CDR3 DNA is TGTGCCAGCAGTTTGGGTAGGTGGGTCTCCTACGAGCAGTACTTC.

V and J are TRBV28 and TRBJ2-1; 13 nucleotides align to TRBD2. Germline V gene sequence: CDR1 MDHEN, CDR2 SYDVKM. The CDR3 is 15 residues long. Losses at the gene ends were 5 bases for V and 7 bases for J; bases not matched to a gene: 5. CDR3 region: CASSQPGLAGNEQFF. The CDR3 DNA reads TGTGCCAGCAGTCAACCGGGACTAGCGGGGAATGAGCAGTTCTTC.

The chain couples TRBV28 to TRBJ2-5; TRBD1 might be the D (6 bases). CDR1 is MDHEN and CDR2 is SYDVKM in the germline V gene. Trimming removed 6 bases from V and 3 bases from J, with 17 bases in between. This CDR3 comprises 15 residues. The CDR3 region has the DNA TGTGCCAGCAGGCCGTTATCGAACAGGGAAGAGACCCAGTACTTC. Amino acids: CASRPLSNREETQYF.

The V gene is TRBV2, the J gene TRBJ2-6; no clear D gene. Germline V gene sequence: CDR1 SNHLY, CDR2 FYNNEI. V was shortened by 3 bases and J by 0 bases, with 3 bases between the two germline ends. This CDR3 comprises 14 residues. This CDR3 reads CASSEDSGANVLTF. The CDR3 bases are TGTGCCAGCAGTGAGGACTCTGGGGCCAACGTCCTGACTTTC.

V is TRBV29-1 and J is TRBJ2-2; 7 nucleotides match TRBD2. Germline lookup yields CDR1 SQVTM and CDR2 ANQGSEA. V was clipped by 6 bases and J by 0 bases; unmatched bases: 16. This CDR3 contains 18 residues. The CDR3 nucleotides read TGCAGCGTCGCTACGATGTTAGCGGGCCCGGCGAACACCGGGGAGCTGTTTTTT. Translation gives CSVATMLAGPANTGELFF.

The chain is built from TRBV15 and TRBJ2-7, with TRBD1 as a possible D gene (6 bases). This CDR3 region has 15 residues. The V gene's germline CDR1 is LNHNV and CDR2 YYDKDF (reference sequence). Trimming stripped 4 bases from V and 0 bases from J, with 13 bases between. CDR3 loop: CATSTRGGDSYEQYF. The CDR3 DNA reads as TGTGCCACCAGCACCAGGGGTGGGGACTCCTACGAGCAGTACTTC.

The chain recombines TRBV6-5 with TRBJ2-1, with TRBD2 matching over 10 bases. The length of the CDR3 is 16 residues. Trimming cost V 0 bases and J 8 bases; bases outside gene matches: 7. Germline CDR1 is MNHEY and CDR2 is SVGAGI. The CDR3 sequence is CASSYSLAGERDEQFF. The CDR3 DNA is TGTGCCAGCAGTTACTCCCTAGCGGGAGAGAGGGATGAGCAGTTCTTC.

The chain carries TRBV4-2 and TRBJ2-7; the D call may be TRBD1 or TRBD2 (5 bases each). The CDR3 contains 12 residues. Trimming took off 1 base at V and 7 bases at J, with 8 bases between the two ends. The germline V gene encodes CDR1 LGHNA and CDR2 YNFKEQ. CDR3 nucleotide sequence: TGTGCCAGCAGCCAAGGGGGGATTGAGCAGTACTTC. Amino acids: CASSQGGIEQYF.

The rearrangement joins TRBV27 to TRBJ2-7; maybe TRBD1 (7 bases). This CDR3 has 16 residues. Germline V gene lookup returns CDR1 MNHEY and CDR2 SMNVEV (reference sequence). Trimming removed 5 bases at V and 4 bases at J, with 21 bases between. Written as DNA, the CDR3 is TGTGCCAGCAGTCCCTCGAGGGCAGGGGGAGGATACGAGCAGTACTTC. Protein: CASSPSRAGGGYEQYF.

The chain employs TRBV27 and TRBJ2-1, with D tentatively TRBD1 (6 bases). The CDR3 is made up of 12 amino acids. Germline V gene lookup returns CDR1 MNHEY and CDR2 SMNVEV (reference sequence). Between the trimmed V and J ends, which lost 7 bases and 6 bases, there was a span of 10 bases. CDR3 amino acids: CASTGASNEQFF. The CDR3 nucleotides are TGTGCCAGCACAGGGGCGTCCAATGAGCAGTTCTTC.

The chain is built from TRBV4-3 and TRBJ2-5; the match to TRBD2 covers 7 bases. The germline gives CDR1 LGHNA, CDR2 YSLEER. Trimming cost V 0 bases and J 5 bases; bases outside gene matches: 6. The CDR3 extends over 15 amino acids. The DNA for the CDR3 is TGCGCCAGCAGCCAAGAGGCGGGAGCCGGGGAGACCCAGTACTTC. Encoded protein: CASSQEAGAGETQYF.

The V call is TRBV25-1, the J call TRBJ1-3; D unclear. Looked up from germline, CDR1 is MGHDK and CDR2 is SYGVNS. Trimming took off 3 bases at V and 4 bases at J, with 10 bases between the two ends. The CDR3 length is 14 residues. CDR3 in amino acids: CASSDEGRGNTIYF. CDR3 DNA sequence: TGTGCCAGCAGTGATGAGGGTAGGGGAAACACCATATATTTT.

This chain joins TRBV14 and TRBJ1-3; D is unclear. Germline V gene data show CDR1 as SGHDN and CDR2 as FVKESK. This CDR3 comprises 16 residues. Trimming shortened V by 1 base and J by 3 bases, and 13 bases separated the two germline ends. This CDR3 reads CASSQVTARYGNTIYF. Written as DNA, the CDR3 is TGTGCCAGCAGCCAAGTTACGGCACGATATGGAAACACCATATATTTT. The full variable domain, completed using reference TRBV14 and TRBJ1-3, is EAGVTQFPSHSVIEKGQTVTLRCDPISGHDNLYWYRRVMGKEIKFLLHFVKESKQDESGMPNNRFLAERTGGTYSTLKVQPAELEDSGVYFCASSQVTARYGNTIYFGEGSWLTVV.

The V and J genes are TRBV10-3 and TRBJ2-5, with D possibly TRBD1 on 5 matching bases. The CDR3 runs 14 residues. The V end was cut by 3 bases, the J end by 9 bases, with 17 bases between. In germline, CDR1 is ENHRY, CDR2 SYGVKD. In DNA form, the CDR3 reads TGTGCCATCAGTGAAGGGTCAGGGTTGGGTGCCCAGTACTTC. Residues: CAISEGSGLGAQYF.

The genes are TRBV7-9 and TRBJ2-1; D is perhaps TRBD2 (5 bases). This CDR3 contains 14 residues. V was cut by 3 bases and J by 9 bases, with 15 bases left in between. Germline CDR1 and CDR2: SEHNR and FQNEAQ (reference sequence). The CDR3 is CASSFFDGSGEQFF. The CDR3 coding sequence is TGTGCCAGCAGCTTTTTTGACGGAAGCGGTGAGCAGTTCTTC.

CDR3 amino acids: CASSRKDDGNNEQFF. CDR3 nucleotides: TGTGCCAGCAGCCGGAAGGATGACGGCAACAATGAGCAGTTCTTC. V and J are TRBV3-1 and TRBJ2-1; D gene uncertain. Germline V gives CDR1 LGHDT, CDR2 YNNKEL (reference sequence). The CDR3 totals 15 residues. Deletions cut 4 bases from V and 5 bases from J, with 15 bases between.

V usage is TRBV20-1 and J usage is TRBJ1-5; D is possibly TRBD1 (5 bases). Germline lookup yields CDR1 DFQATT and CDR2 SNEGSKA (reference sequence). V was shortened by 4 bases and J by 4 bases, with 20 bases between the two germline ends. There are 16 residues in the CDR3. Here the CDR3 reads CSATQASRGGNQPQHF. The CDR3, as DNA: TGCAGTGCTACCCAAGCTTCTCGGGGGGGGAATCAGCCCCAGCATTTT.

The chain employs TRBV5-6 and TRBJ1-1, with D possibly being TRBD1 (6 bases). Germline V CDR1 and CDR2: SGHDT, YYEEEE. Between the trimmed V and J ends, which lost 7 bases and 1 base, there was a span of 11 bases. This CDR3 is built from 13 residues. CDR3 bases: TGTGCCAGCGCAGGGGTGGGGAACACTGAAGCTTTCTTT. It specifies CASAGVGNTEAFF.

V and J are TRBV9 and TRBJ1-1; unclear D gene. CDR1 and CDR2 (germline): SGDLS, YYNGEE. The V and J ends lost 4 bases and 4 bases respectively, with 14 bases between them. There are 14 residues in the CDR3. The CDR3 coding sequence is TGTGCCAGCAGCACGACGTCCCTGTCCACTGAAGCTTTCTTT. It codes for CASSTTSLSTEAFF. Full variable domain (missing parts from reference TRBV9 and TRBJ1-1): DSGVTQTPKHLITATGQRVTLRCSPRSGDLSVYWYQQSLDQGLQFLIQYYNGEERAKGNILERFSAQQFPDLHSELNLSSLELGDSALYFCASSTTSLSTEAFFGQGTRLTVV.

The gene calls are TRBV20-1 and TRBJ2-7; the match to TRBD2 covers 7 bases. V trimming: 3 bases; J trimming: 3 bases; junction bases outside the gene matches: 11. The CDR3 totals 15 residues. Germline V gene sequence: CDR1 DFQATT, CDR2 SNEGSKA (reference sequence). The CDR3: CSARGVAGLIYEQYF. CDR3 sequence (DNA): TGCAGTGCTAGGGGGGTAGCGGGCTTAATCTACGAGCAGTACTTC.